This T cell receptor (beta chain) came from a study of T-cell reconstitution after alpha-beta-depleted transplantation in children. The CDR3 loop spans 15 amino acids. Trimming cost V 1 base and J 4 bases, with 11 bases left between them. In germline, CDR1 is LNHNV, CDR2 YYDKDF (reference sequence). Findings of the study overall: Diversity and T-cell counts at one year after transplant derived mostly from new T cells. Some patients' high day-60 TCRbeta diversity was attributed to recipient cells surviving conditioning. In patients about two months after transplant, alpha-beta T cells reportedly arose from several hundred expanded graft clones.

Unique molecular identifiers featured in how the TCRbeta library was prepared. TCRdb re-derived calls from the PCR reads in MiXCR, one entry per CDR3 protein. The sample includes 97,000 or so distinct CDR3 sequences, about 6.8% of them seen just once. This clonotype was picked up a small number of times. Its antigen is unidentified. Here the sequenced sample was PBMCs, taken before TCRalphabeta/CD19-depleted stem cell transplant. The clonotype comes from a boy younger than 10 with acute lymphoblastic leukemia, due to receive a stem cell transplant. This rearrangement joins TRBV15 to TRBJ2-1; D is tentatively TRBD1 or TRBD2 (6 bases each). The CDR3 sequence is CATSRVRGLYNEQFF. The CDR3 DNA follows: TGTGCCACCAGCAGAGTCCGGGGGCTTTACAATGAGCAGTTCTTC. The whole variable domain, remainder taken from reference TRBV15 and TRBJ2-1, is DAMVIQNPRYQVTQFGKPVTLSCSQTLNHNVMYWYQQKSSQAPKLLFHYYDKDFNNEADTPDNFQSRRPNTSFCFLDIRSPGLGDTAMYLCATSRVRGLYNEQFFGPGTRLTVL.